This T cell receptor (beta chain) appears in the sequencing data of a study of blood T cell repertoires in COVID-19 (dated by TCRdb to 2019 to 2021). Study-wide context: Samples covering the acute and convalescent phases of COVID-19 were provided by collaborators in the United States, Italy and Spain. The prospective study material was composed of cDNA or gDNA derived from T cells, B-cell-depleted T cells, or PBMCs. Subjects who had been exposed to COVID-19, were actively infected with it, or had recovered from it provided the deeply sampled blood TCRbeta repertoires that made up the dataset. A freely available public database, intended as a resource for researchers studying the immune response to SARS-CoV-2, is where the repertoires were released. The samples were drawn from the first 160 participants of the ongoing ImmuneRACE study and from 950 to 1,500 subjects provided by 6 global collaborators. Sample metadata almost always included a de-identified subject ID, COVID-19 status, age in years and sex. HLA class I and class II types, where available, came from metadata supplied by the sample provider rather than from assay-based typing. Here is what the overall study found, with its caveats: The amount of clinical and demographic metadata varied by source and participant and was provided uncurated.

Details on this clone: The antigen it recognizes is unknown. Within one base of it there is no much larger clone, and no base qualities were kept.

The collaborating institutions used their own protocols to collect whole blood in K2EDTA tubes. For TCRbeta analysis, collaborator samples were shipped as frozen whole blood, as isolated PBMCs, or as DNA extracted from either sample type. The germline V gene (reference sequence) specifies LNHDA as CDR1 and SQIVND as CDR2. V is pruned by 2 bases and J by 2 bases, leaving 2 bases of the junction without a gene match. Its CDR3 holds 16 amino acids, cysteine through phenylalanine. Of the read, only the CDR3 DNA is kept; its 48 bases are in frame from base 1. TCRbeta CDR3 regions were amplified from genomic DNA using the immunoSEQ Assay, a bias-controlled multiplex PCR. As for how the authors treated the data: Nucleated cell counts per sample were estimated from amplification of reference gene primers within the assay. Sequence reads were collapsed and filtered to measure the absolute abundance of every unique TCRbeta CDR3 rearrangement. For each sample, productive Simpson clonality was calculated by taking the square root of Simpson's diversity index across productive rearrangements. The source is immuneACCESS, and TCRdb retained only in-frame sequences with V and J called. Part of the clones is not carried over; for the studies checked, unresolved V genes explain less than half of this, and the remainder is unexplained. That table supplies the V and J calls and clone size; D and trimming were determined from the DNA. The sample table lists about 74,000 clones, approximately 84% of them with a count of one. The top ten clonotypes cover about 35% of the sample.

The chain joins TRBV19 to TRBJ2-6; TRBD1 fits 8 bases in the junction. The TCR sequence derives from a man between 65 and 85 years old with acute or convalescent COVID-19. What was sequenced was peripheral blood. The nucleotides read TGTGCCAGTAGTATACGACAGGGGACTGGGGCCAACGTCCTGACTTTC. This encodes CASSIRQGTGANVLTF.